These 28 T cell receptor beta chains were sequenced from one sample in a study of blood T cell repertoires in COVID-19. Generated by immunoSEQ multiplex PCR, the TCRdb table keeps only in-frame clones and is missing some. This sample has 200,000 to 250,000 clones, with approximately 89% found just once. The sequenced material came from PBMCs or T cells enriched from blood (not recorded which). Source of these receptors: a woman in her twenties or thirties who had been exposed to COVID-19.

The V and J genes are TRBV15 and TRBJ2-4, with TRBD2 matching 7 bases. Germline CDR1 reads LNHNV; CDR2 reads YYDKDF (reference sequence). This CDR3 contains 15 residues. The ends lost 6 bases at V and 0 bases at J; junction bases unmatched: 5. CDR3 amino acids: CATSLGGGAKNIQYF. The CDR3 bases are TGTGCCACCAGTCTGGGGGGGGGAGCCAAAAACATTCAGTACTTC. The full variable domain, in which reference TRBV15 and TRBJ2-4 provide the parts outside the CDR3, is DAMVIQNPRYQVTQFGKPVTLSCSQTLNHNVMYWYQQKSSQAPKLLFHYYDKDFNNEADTPDNFQSRRPNTSFCFLDIRSPGLGDTAMYLCATSLGGGAKNIQYFGAGTRLSVL.

This clone showed up just once. The chain links TRBV19 to TRBJ2-4; 13 bases align to TRBD2. The germline V gene encodes CDR1 LNHDA and CDR2 SQIVND (reference sequence). The CDR3 consists of 18 residues. The ends lost 5 bases at V and 0 bases at J; junction bases unmatched: 7. The DNA of the CDR3 is TGTGCCAGTAGTTCCGGGACTAGCGGGATTAGAGCCAAAAACATTCAGTACTTC. It codes for CASSSGTSGIRAKNIQYF.

This sequence joins TRBV6-5 and TRBJ1-5; no firm D call. The V gene lost 4 bases and the J gene lost 2 bases, with 9 bases spanning the gap. The CDR3 runs to 14 residues. Germline loops: CDR1 MNHEY, CDR2 SVGAGI. CDR3 coding DNA: TGTGCCAGCAGTTTGTTAGTGGGCAATCAGCCCCAGCATTTT. Translated: CASSLLVGNQPQHF.

This chain uses TRBV5-1 with TRBJ2-1, with TRBD2 identical over 7 bases. CDR3 length equals 15 residues. Germline CDR1 SGHRS, CDR2 YFSETQ. V was clipped by 4 bases and J by 4 bases; unmatched bases: 8. The CDR3: CASSPSGIVYNEQFF. DNA for the CDR3: TGCGCCAGCAGCCCCAGCGGGATAGTGTACAATGAGCAGTTCTTC.

This clone was observed a single time. The CDR3 DNA sequence: TGCGCCAGCAGCTTGGGAGCAGATACGCAGTATTTT. Protein: CASSLGADTQYF. The chain has TRBV5-1 and TRBJ2-3; D is unclear. Germline-derived CDR1 and CDR2 are SGHRS and YFSETQ. CDR3 length: 12 amino acids. The germline V and J ends were trimmed by 0 bases and 4 bases, with 3 bases remaining between them.

This chain connects TRBV7-9 to TRBJ1-1, with D maybe TRBD1 (5 bases). The CDR3 is 13 residues long. Trimming removed 7 bases from V and 10 bases from J, with 19 bases in between. Per germline, CDR1 SEHNR and CDR2 FQNEAQ (reference sequence). CDR3 bases: TGTGCCAGCACCCAAGCCGGGGGTAGCGTAGCTTTCTTT. Its protein is CASTQAGGSVAFF.

This clone came up a few times. J is TRBJ2-1 and V is TRBV19; 10 positions match TRBD2. The germline CDR1 and CDR2 sequences are LNHDA and SQIVND (reference sequence). V shed 6 bases and J 8 bases; nucleotides not matched to a gene: 10. The CDR3 is 15 amino acids. The CDR3 DNA is TGTGCCAGTAGCCTAGCGGGAGCTGGGGTCGATGAGCAGTTCTTC. It translates to CASSLAGAGVDEQFF.

The gene calls are TRBV24-1 and TRBJ1-6, with a weak D call TRBD1 (6 bases). This CDR3 contains 14 residues. CDR1 and CDR2 from the germline V gene are KGHDR and SFDVKD. Trimming stripped 5 bases from V and 5 bases from J, with 9 bases between. The CDR3 is CATSGQADNSPLHF. The CDR3 DNA follows: TGTGCCACCAGTGGACAGGCCGATAATTCACCCCTCCACTTT.

V is TRBV7-8 and J is TRBJ1-1; 10 positions match TRBD1. After removal of 5 bases from V and 1 base from J, the junction contained 10 bases not matched to a gene. The CDR3 consists of 17 residues. Germline CDR1 SGHVS, CDR2 FQNEAQ. The DNA for the CDR3 is TGTGCCAGCAGCGTGTACCGGGACAGGGGCTCGAACACTGAAGCTTTCTTT. This encodes CASSVYRDRGSNTEAFF.

The V and J genes are TRBV6-5 and TRBJ1-1; D is possibly TRBD1 (6 bases). Trimming stripped 6 bases from V and 1 base from J, with 15 bases between. The CDR3 runs to 15 residues. Germline CDR1 is MNHEY and CDR2 is SVGAGI. The chain's CDR3 is CASSLTGWGNTEAFF. CDR3 DNA: TGTGCCAGCAGCCTGACAGGTTGGGGGAACACTGAAGCTTTCTTT.

The chain carries TRBV11-2 and TRBJ1-1; tentative D call: TRBD1 (6 bases). The length of the CDR3 is 15 residues. Per germline, CDR1 SGHAT and CDR2 FQNNGV. Trimming took 5 bases from V and 4 from J, leaving 17 bases between them. CDR3 sequence (DNA): TGTGCCAGCAGCCCGGCGGGGGCAGTGGGCACTGAAGCTTTCTTT. It translates to CASSPAGAVGTEAFF.

The rearrangement uses TRBV9 and TRBJ2-2, with 8 bases aligning to TRBD2. The length of the CDR3 is 14 residues. Trimming at V came to 5 bases and at J to 7 bases, leaving 7 bases not matched to a gene. CDR1 and CDR2 from the germline V gene are SGDLS and YYNGEE. CDR3 sequence reads: CASSPHSGNGELFF. The CDR3 nucleotides read TGTGCCAGCAGTCCCCATAGCGGGAACGGGGAGCTGTTTTTT.

The chain has TRBV11-2 and TRBJ1-1; perhaps TRBD1 as D (5 bases). The CDR3 length is 13 residues. Looked up from germline, CDR1 is SGHAT and CDR2 is FQNNGV. The ends were cut back, 5 bases at V and 4 bases at J, with 11 bases in the middle. CDR3 in amino acids: CASSQGLFTEAFF. The CDR3 nucleotides are TGTGCCAGCAGCCAGGGACTGTTCACTGAAGCTTTCTTT.

The chain recombines TRBV4-2 with TRBJ2-1; 11 nucleotides agree with TRBD2. In germline, CDR1 is LGHNA, CDR2 YNFKEQ. The CDR3 runs to 20 residues. The V and J ends lost 0 bases and 1 base, in that order; junction bases with no gene match: 11. The CDR3 sequence is CASSQEPLAGVAKSYNEQFF. The CDR3 DNA sequence: TGTGCCAGCAGCCAAGAACCACTAGCGGGAGTGGCTAAGTCCTACAATGAGCAGTTCTTC.

The chain links TRBV6-5 to TRBJ1-2; D may be TRBD1 (5 bases). The CDR3 consists of 12 residues. V dropped 8 bases and J dropped 4 bases, with 11 bases sitting between them. The V gene's germline CDR1 is MNHEY and CDR2 SVGAGI. The CDR3, as DNA: TGTGCCAGCCGCCGACAGTCCTATGGCTACACCTTC. Amino acids: CASRRQSYGYTF.

This clone was seen ten or more times. V is TRBV2 and J is TRBJ2-5; 16 nucleotides line up with TRBD2. Germline lookup yields CDR1 SNHLY and CDR2 FYNNEI. The CDR3 spans 16 residues. With 6 bases clipped from V and 2 bases from J, the junction kept 3 bases outside the gene matches. The chain's CDR3 is CASSRGLAGGQETQYF. The CDR3 DNA reads TGTGCCAGCAGCCGGGGACTAGCGGGAGGGCAAGAGACCCAGTACTTC.

V and J are TRBV25-1 and TRBJ1-2; D might be TRBD1 (6 bases). The CDR3 is made up of 12 amino acids. Trimming took off 8 bases at V and 2 bases at J, with 9 bases between the two ends. Germline CDR1 and CDR2: MGHDK and SYGVNS. The CDR3 coding sequence is TGTGCCAGCCTGACAGGAAACTATGGCTACACCTTC. As protein: CASLTGNYGYTF.

This clone was detected once. Written as DNA, the CDR3 is TGTGCCAGCAGCCGAACCGGGACTACAACCGAGCAGTTCTTC. Residues: CASSRTGTTTEQFF. V usage is TRBV28 and J usage is TRBJ2-1; the match to TRBD2 covers 7 bases. With V trimmed by 6 bases and J by 10 bases, 12 bases remained unmatched. Germline V lookup: CDR1 MDHEN, CDR2 SYDVKM. The CDR3 length is 14 residues.

The J gene is TRBJ2-1, the V gene TRBV7-3; weak D call: TRBD2 (6 bases). The CDR3 covers 13 residues. Germline V gene data show CDR1 as SGHTA and CDR2 as FQGTGA. The V end lost 2 bases, the J end lost 4 bases, and 6 bases lay between the germline ends. Here the CDR3 DNA reads TGTGCCAGCAGCTTAGGGACTTACAATGAGCAGTTCTTC. This encodes CASSLGTYNEQFF.

A word on this clone: The junction departs from germline at one end; a sequencing error may be responsible. This sequence joins TRBV16 and TRBJ1-5, with no clear D. This CDR3 is built from 14 residues. CDR1 is KGHSY and CDR2 is FQNENV in the germline V gene. The CDR3 protein is CASSQSVSKQPQHF. CDR3 DNA: TGTGCCAGCAGCCAATCAGTAAGCAAGCAGCCCCAGCATTTT.

This CDR3 is CASSQGKGVAFF. The CDR3, as DNA: TGTGCCAGCAGCCAGGGAAAAGGGGTGGCTTTCTTT. The chain has TRBV3-1 (or the pseudogene TRBV3-2) and TRBJ1-1, with D possibly TRBD1 on 5 matching bases. With 3 bases removed from V and 11 bases from J, the gap between germline ends came to 13 bases. The germline CDR1 and CDR2 sequences are LGHDT and YNNKEL (reference sequence). This CDR3 is built from 12 residues.

The chain has TRBV6-5 and TRBJ2-1, with TRBD2 matching 10 bases. The germline V gene encodes CDR1 MNHEY and CDR2 SVGAGI. CDR3 length equals 16 residues. The ends lost 0 bases at V and 9 bases at J; junction bases unmatched: 8. The CDR3 DNA sequence: TGTGCCAGCAGTTACTCAGAGGGACTAGCGCTGACTGAGCAGTTCTTC. As protein: CASSYSEGLALTEQFF.

This rearrangement joins TRBV6-5 to TRBJ1-3; tentative D call: TRBD1 (6 bases). The V end lost 6 bases, the J end lost 2 bases, and 11 bases lay between the germline ends. Germline V gene lookup returns CDR1 MNHEY and CDR2 SVGAGI. The CDR3 is 14 residues long. The CDR3 region is CASRQGIPGNTIYF. Here the CDR3 DNA reads TGTGCCAGCAGACAGGGAATCCCTGGAAACACCATATATTTT.

This clone was counted once. The chain has TRBV10-3 and TRBJ1-2; D remains ambiguous. Trimming stripped 7 bases from V and 0 bases from J, with 24 bases between. This CDR3 comprises 18 residues. The germline V gene has CDR1 ENHRY and CDR2 SYGVKD. The CDR3 loop reads CAIKVLQQQERANYGYTF. For the CDR3, the DNA is TGTGCCATCAAGGTTTTGCAACAGCAAGAACGAGCTAACTATGGCTACACCTTC.

The chain combines TRBV4-1 with TRBJ2-1, with 7 bases matching TRBD1. The V segment lost 3 bases and the J segment 0 bases; nucleotides outside the gene matches: 8. The CDR3 totals 17 residues. Germline V gene lookup returns CDR1 MGHRA and CDR2 YSYEKL. The CDR3 is CASSQTFRGSSYNEQFF. As DNA, the CDR3 is TGCGCCAGCAGCCAGACGTTCAGGGGGTCCTCCTACAATGAGCAGTTCTTC.

This clone was counted only a few times. The rearrangement uses TRBV5-1 and TRBJ1-1; no clear D gene. Germline V gene lookup returns CDR1 SGHRS and CDR2 YFSETQ. Trimming removed 1 base from V and 1 base from J, with 5 bases in between. The CDR3 totals 13 residues. CDR3 coding DNA: TGCGCCAGCAGCTTGCCGGGGAACACTGAAGCTTTCTTT. As protein: CASSLPGNTEAFF.

The rearrangement joins TRBV4-2 to TRBJ2-1, with 10 bases aligning to TRBD2. This CDR3 has 15 amino acids. Per the germline V gene, CDR1 is LGHNA and CDR2 is YNFKEQ. J lost 3 bases, V lost 3 bases, and 2 bases had no gene match. The CDR3 spells CASSQLAGDYNEQFF. CDR3 DNA: TGTGCCAGCAGCCAGCTAGCGGGAGACTACAATGAGCAGTTCTTC.

The chain couples TRBV21-1 to TRBJ1-2; TRBD1 is the table's D call and was not checked against the DNA. TRBV21-1 is a pseudogene segment. The CDR3 consists of 15 residues. Here the CDR3 reads CASSKDHTKNYGYTF. CDR3 coding DNA: TGTGCCAGCAGCAAAGACCACACAAAAAACTATGGCTACACCTTC.